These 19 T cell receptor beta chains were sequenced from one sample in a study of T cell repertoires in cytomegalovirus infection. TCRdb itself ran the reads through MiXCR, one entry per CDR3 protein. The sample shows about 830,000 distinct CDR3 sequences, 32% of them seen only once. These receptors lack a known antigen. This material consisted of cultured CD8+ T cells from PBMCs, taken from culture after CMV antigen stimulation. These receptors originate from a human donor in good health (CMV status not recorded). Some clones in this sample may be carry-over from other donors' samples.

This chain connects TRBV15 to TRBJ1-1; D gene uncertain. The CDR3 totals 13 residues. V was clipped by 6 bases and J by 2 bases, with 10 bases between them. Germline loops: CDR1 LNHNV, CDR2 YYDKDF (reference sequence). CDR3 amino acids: CATRRRANTEAFF. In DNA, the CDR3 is TGTGCCACCAGGAGGAGGGCAAACACTGAAGCTTTCTTT.

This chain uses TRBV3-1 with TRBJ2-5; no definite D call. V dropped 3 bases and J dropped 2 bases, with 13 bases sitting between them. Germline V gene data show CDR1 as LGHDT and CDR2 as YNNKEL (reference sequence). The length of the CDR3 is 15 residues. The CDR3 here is CASSQPQDGQETQYF. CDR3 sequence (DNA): TGTGCCAGCAGCCAGCCTCAGGACGGACAAGAGACCCAGTACTTC.

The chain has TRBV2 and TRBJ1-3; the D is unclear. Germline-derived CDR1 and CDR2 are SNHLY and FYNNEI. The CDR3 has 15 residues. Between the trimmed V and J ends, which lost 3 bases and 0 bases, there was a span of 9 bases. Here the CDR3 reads CASSEGRVSGNTIYF. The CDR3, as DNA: TGTGCCAGCAGTGAGGGCCGAGTCTCTGGAAACACCATATATTTT.

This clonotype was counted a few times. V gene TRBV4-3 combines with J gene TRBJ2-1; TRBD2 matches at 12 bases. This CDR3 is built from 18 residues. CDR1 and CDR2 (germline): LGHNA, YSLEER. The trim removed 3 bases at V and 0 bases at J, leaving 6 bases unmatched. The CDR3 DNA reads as TGCGCCAGCAGCCATCGACTAGCGGGGGCCCTCTCCTACAATGAGCAGTTCTTC. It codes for CASSHRLAGALSYNEQFF.

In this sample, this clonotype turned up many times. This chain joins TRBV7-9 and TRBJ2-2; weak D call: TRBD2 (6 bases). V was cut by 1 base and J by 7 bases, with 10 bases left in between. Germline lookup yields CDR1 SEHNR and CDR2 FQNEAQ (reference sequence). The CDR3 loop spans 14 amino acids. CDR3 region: CASSLVGGFGELFF. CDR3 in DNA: TGTGCCAGCAGCTTAGTCGGGGGATTCGGGGAGCTGTTTTTT.

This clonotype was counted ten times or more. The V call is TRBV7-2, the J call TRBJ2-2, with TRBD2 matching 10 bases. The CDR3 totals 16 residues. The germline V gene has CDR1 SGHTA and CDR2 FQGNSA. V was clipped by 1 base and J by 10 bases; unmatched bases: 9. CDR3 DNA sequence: TGTGCCAGCAGCTTAGTTCCAGCGGGGGGGCCGGAGGAGCTGTTTTTT. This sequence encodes CASSLVPAGGPEELFF.

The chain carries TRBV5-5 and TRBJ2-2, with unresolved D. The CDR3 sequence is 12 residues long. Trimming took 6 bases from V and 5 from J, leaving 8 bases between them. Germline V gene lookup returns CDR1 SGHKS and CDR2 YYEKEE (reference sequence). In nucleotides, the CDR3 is TGTGCCAGCACGACTTATACCGGGGAGCTGTTTTTT. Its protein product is CASTTYTGELFF.

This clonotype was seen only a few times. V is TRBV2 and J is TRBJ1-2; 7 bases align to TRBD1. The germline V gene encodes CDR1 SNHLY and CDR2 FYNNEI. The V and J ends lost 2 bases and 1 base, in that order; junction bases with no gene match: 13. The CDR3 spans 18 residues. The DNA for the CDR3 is TGTGCCAGCAGTGAAAGGGGACCACGACAGGGAGGTAACTATGGCTACACCTTC. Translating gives CASSERGPRQGGNYGYTF. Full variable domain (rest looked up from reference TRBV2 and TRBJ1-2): EPEVTQTPSHQVTQMGQEVILRCVPISNHLYFYWYRQILGQKVEFLVSFYNNEISEKSEIFDDQFSVERPDGSNFTLKIRSTKLEDSAMYFCASSERGPRQGGNYGYTFGSGTRLTVV.

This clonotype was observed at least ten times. DNA of the CDR3: TGTGCCAGCAGCTTATGGAGCTCAGCGGAGACCCAGTACTTC. Translating gives CASSLWSSAETQYF. The rearrangement joins TRBV7-2 to TRBJ2-5, with D unresolved. Per germline, CDR1 SGHTA and CDR2 FQGNSA. The V gene lost 2 bases and the J gene lost 5 bases, with 12 bases spanning the gap. This CDR3 is 14 amino acids long.

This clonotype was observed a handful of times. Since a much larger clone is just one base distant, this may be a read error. The CDR3: CASSLREALATTFSYEQYF. CDR3 coding DNA: TGTGCCAGCAGCTTAAGGGAGGCGCTCGCGACGACCTTCTCCTACGAGCAGTACTTC. V usage is TRBV7-2 and J usage is TRBJ2-7; TRBD2 is a possible D gene (6 bases). The CDR3 runs 19 residues. Deletions cut 2 bases from V and 0 bases from J, with 23 bases between. The germline CDR1 and CDR2 sequences are SGHTA and FQGNSA.

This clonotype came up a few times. DNA for the CDR3: TGTGCCAGCAGCCGGGTCCCAGGCCATGACTATGGCTACACCTTC. Residues: CASSRVPGHDYGYTF. The rearrangement joins TRBV7-4 to TRBJ1-2; D unclear. CDR1 is SGHVT and CDR2 is SQSDAQ in the germline V gene. With 5 bases removed from V and 3 bases from J, the gap between germline ends came to 16 bases. The CDR3 extends over 15 amino acids.

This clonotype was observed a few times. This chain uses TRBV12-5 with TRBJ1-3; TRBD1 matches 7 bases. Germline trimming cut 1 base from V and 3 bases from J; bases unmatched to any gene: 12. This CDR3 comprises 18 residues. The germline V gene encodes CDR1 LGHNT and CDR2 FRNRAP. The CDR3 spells CASGLDPPGTEDGNTIYF. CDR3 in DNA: TGTGCTAGTGGTTTGGACCCACCCGGGACAGAGGATGGAAACACCATATATTTT.

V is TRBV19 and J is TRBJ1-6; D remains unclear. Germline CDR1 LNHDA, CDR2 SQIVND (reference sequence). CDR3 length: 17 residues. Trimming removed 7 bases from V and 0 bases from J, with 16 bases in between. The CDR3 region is CASNERHASSYNSPLHF. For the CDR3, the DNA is TGTGCCAGTAATGAACGACACGCAAGCTCCTATAATTCACCCCTCCACTTT.

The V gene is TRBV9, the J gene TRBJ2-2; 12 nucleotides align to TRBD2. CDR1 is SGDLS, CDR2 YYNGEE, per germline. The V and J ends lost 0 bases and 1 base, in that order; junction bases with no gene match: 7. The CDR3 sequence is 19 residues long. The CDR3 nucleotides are TGTGCCAGCAGCGTAGGACCAGTGGGACTAGCGGGGAACACCGGGGAGCTGTTTTTT. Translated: CASSVGPVGLAGNTGELFF.

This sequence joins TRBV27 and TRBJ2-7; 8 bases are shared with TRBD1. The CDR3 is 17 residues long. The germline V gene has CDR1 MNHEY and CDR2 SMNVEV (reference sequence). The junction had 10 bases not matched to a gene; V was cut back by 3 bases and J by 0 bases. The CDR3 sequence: CASSFGQGAYSSYEQYF. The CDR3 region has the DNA TGTGCCAGCAGTTTCGGGCAGGGGGCCTACTCCTCCTACGAGCAGTACTTC.

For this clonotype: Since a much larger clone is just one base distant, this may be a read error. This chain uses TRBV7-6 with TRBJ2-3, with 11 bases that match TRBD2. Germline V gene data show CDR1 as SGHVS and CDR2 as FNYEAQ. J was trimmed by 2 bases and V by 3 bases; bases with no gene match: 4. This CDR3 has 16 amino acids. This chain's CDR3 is CASSLRLAGNTDTQYF. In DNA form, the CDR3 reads TGTGCCAGCAGCTTGAGACTAGCGGGGAACACAGATACGCAGTATTTT.

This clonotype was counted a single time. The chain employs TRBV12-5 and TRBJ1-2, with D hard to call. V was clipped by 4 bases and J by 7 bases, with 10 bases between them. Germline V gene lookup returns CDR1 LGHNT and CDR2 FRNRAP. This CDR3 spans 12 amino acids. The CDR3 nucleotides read TGTGCTAGTGGTTCCGGGTCCCTTGGCTACACCTTC. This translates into CASGSGSLGYTF.

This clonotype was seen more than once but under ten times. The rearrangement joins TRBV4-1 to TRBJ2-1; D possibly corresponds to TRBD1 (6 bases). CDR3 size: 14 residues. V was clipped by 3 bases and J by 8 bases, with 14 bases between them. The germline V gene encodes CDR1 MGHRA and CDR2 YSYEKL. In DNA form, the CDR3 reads TGCGCCAGCAGCCAGGTTACAGGGAGCTATGAGCAGTTCTTC. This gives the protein CASSQVTGSYEQFF.

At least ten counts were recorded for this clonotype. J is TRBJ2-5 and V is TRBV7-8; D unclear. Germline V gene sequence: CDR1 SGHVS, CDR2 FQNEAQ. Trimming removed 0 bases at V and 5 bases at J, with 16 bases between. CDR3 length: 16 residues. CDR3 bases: TGTGCCAGCAGCTTAGCGTGGGAACACGTCCGGGAGACCCAGTACTTC. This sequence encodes CASSLAWEHVRETQYF.